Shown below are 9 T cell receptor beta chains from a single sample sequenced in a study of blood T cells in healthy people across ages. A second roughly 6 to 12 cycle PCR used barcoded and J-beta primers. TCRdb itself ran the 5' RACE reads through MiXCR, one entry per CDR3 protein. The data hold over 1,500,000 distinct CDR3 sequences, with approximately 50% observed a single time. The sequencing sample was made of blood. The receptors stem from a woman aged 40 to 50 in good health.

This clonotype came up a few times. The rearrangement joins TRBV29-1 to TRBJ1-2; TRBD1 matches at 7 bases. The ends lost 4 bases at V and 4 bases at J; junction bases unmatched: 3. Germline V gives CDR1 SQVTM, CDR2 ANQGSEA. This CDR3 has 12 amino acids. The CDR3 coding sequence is TGCAGCGTTGCCGGGACAGTCTATGGCTACACCTTC. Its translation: CSVAGTVYGYTF.

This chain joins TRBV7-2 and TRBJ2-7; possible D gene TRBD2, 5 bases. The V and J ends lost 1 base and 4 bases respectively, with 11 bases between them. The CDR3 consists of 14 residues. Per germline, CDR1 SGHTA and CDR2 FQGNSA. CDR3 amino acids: CASSLGGITYEQYF. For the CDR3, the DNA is TGTGCCAGCAGCTTAGGAGGGATAACTTACGAGCAGTACTTC. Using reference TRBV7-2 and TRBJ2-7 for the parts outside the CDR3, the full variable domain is GAGVSQSPSNKVTEKGKDVELRCDPISGHTALYWYRQSLGQGLEFLIYFQGNSAPDKSGLPSDRFSAERTGGSVSTLTIQRTQQEDSAVYLCASSLGGITYEQYFGPGTRLTVT.

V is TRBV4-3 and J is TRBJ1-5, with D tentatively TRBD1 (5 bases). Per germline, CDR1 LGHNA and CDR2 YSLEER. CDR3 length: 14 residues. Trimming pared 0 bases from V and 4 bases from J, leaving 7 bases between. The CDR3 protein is CASSQDRVNQPQHF. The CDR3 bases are TGCGCCAGCAGCCAAGACAGGGTAAATCAGCCCCAGCATTTT.

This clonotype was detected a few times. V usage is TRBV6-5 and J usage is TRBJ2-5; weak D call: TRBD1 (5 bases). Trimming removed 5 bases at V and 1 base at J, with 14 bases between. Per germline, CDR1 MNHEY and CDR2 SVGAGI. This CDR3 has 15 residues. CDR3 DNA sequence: TGTGCCAGCAGTGCCCAAGGGGATACCCAAGAGACCCAGTACTTC. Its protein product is CASSAQGDTQETQYF.

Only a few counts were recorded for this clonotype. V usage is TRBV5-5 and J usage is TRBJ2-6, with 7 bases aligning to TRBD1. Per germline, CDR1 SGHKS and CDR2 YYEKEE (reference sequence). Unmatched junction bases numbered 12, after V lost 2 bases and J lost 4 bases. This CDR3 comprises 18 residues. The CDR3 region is CASSFKPTGLQGANVLTF. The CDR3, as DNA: TGTGCCAGCAGCTTTAAACCGACAGGGCTCCAAGGGGCCAACGTCCTGACTTTC.

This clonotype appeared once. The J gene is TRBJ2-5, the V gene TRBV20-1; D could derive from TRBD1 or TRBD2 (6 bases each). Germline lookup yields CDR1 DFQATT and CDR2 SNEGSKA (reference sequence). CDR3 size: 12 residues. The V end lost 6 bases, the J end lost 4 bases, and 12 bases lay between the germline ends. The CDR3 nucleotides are TGCAGTGCCGGGGGCGGCACAGAGACCCAGTACTTC. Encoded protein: CSAGGGTETQYF.

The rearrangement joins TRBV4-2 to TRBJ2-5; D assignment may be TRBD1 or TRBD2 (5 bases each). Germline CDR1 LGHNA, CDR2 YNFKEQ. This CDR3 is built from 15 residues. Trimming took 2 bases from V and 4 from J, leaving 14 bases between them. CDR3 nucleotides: TGTGCCAGCAGCCAAAGTGAGGGGAACGGAGAGACCCAGTACTTC. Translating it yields CASSQSEGNGETQYF.

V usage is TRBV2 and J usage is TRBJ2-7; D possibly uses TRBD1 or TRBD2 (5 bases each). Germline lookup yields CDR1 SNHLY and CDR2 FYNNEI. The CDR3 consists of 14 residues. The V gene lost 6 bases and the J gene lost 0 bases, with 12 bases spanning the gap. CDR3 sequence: CASRRDVSSYEQYF. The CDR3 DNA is TGTGCCAGCAGGAGGGACGTGAGCTCCTACGAGCAGTACTTC.

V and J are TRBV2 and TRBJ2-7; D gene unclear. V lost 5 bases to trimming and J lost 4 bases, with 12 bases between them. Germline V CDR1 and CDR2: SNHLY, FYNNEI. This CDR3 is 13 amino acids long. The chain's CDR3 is CASSLHPAYEQYF. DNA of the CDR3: TGTGCCAGCAGTCTTCACCCTGCGTACGAGCAGTACTTC. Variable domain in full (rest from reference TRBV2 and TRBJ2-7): EPEVTQTPSHQVTQMGQEVILRCVPISNHLYFYWYRQILGQKVEFLVSFYNNEISEKSEIFDDQFSVERPDGSNFTLKIRSTKLEDSAMYFCASSLHPAYEQYFGPGTRLTVT.